These 21 T cell receptor beta chains were sequenced from one sample in a study of neoadjuvant anti-PD-1 for oral cavity cancer. Only in-frame clones appear in the TCRdb table, and some are missing; sequencing was by immunoSEQ multiplex PCR. The sample has 60,000 to 75,000 clones, around 85% seen once. The starting material was PBMCs, obtained before nivolumab (anti-PD-1) treatment. The receptors shown here come from a person between 35 and 79 years old with oral cavity squamous cell carcinoma.

J is TRBJ2-3 and V is TRBV25-1, with D hard to call. The V gene's germline CDR1 is MGHDK and CDR2 SYGVNS. V was clipped by 6 bases and J by 0 bases, with 10 bases between them. This CDR3 is 14 amino acids long. The DNA for the CDR3 is TGTGCCAGCAGGGGAACATATAGCACAGATACGCAGTATTTT. Translated: CASRGTYSTDTQYF.

This clone was recorded a few times. J is TRBJ2-7 and V is TRBV7-9; tentative D call: TRBD1 (6 bases). This CDR3 comprises 13 residues. Germline V gives CDR1 SEHNR, CDR2 FQNEAQ (reference sequence). V lost 5 bases and J 6 bases, leaving 14 bases between the germline ends. CDR3 DNA sequence: TGTGCCAGCAGCCACAGGGTTTCGCGCGAGCAGTACTTC. As protein: CASSHRVSREQYF.

As concerns this clone: Different DNA sequences within this sample yield the same CDR3. The chain uses TRBV19 and TRBJ1-1; 10 nucleotides line up with TRBD1. The ends lost 6 bases at V and 6 bases at J; junction bases unmatched: 4. The CDR3 totals 13 residues. Looked up from germline, CDR1 is LNHDA and CDR2 is SQIVND (reference sequence). The CDR3 sequence is CASSSDRGAEAFF. DNA for the CDR3: TGTGCCAGTAGCTCGGACAGGGGGGCTGAAGCTTTCTTT.

The V call is TRBV7-2, the J call TRBJ1-1; perhaps TRBD1 as D (6 bases). Looked up from germline, CDR1 is SGHTA and CDR2 is FQGNSA. The V and J ends lost 5 bases and 7 bases respectively, with 8 bases between them. The CDR3 has 11 amino acids. The CDR3 sequence is CASSPTGEAFF. Here the CDR3 DNA reads TGTGCCAGCAGCCCGACAGGTGAAGCTTTCTTT.

The chain employs TRBV5-1 and TRBJ1-1; no firm D call. The length of the CDR3 is 17 residues. The ends were cut back, 0 bases at V and 5 bases at J, with 20 bases in the middle. CDR1 SGHRS and CDR2 YFSETQ come from the germline V gene. CDR3 sequence: CASSLGPPVRRETEAFF. CDR3 nucleotide sequence: TGCGCCAGCAGCTTGGGCCCCCCGGTTAGGAGGGAGACTGAAGCTTTCTTT.

This clone was found a few times. The genes are TRBV6-1 and TRBJ2-3; 9 nucleotides line up with TRBD1. V dropped 1 base and J dropped 3; count of bases not matched to a gene: 11. The CDR3 length is 18 residues. The V gene's germline CDR1 is MNHNS and CDR2 SASEGT. This CDR3 is CASSEGRATGGRTDTQYF. Here the CDR3 DNA reads TGTGCCAGCAGTGAAGGCAGGGCGACAGGGGGAAGGACAGATACGCAGTATTTT.

The rearrangement uses TRBV6-5 and TRBJ1-1; D is perhaps TRBD1 (6 bases). The CDR3 runs to 15 residues. Trimming shortened V by 7 bases and J by 5 bases, and 20 bases separated the two germline ends. Germline-derived CDR1 and CDR2 are MNHEY and SVGAGI. The CDR3 loop is CASKLSGGGKTEAFF. For the CDR3, the DNA is TGTGCCAGCAAGCTTTCTGGAGGGGGGAAAACTGAAGCTTTCTTT.

This sequence joins TRBV6-1 and TRBJ1-6, with D unclear. Trimming removed 5 bases from V and 10 bases from J, with 12 bases in between. CDR1 is MNHNS and CDR2 is SASEGT in the germline V gene. The CDR3 sequence is 13 residues long. DNA for the CDR3: TGTGCCAGCAGTCGGGCTAAGGAATCACCCCTCCACTTT. Translation: CASSRAKESPLHF.

This chain links TRBV5-1 with TRBJ1-1; D unclear. The CDR3 runs to 16 residues. Germline V CDR1 and CDR2: SGHRS, YFSETQ. The V end lost 1 base, the J end lost 0 bases, and 13 bases lay between the germline ends. The CDR3 region is CASSLFLGFMNTEAFF. As DNA, the CDR3 is TGCGCCAGCAGCTTGTTTCTGGGATTTATGAACACTGAAGCTTTCTTT.

This sequence joins TRBV27 and TRBJ1-2; tentative D call: TRBD1 (5 bases). In germline, CDR1 is MNHEY, CDR2 SMNVEV (reference sequence). V was cut by 3 bases and J by 4 bases, with 12 bases left in between. The CDR3 contains 14 residues. In DNA, the CDR3 is TGTGCCAGCAGTTTCGTCGGCACAGGCTATGGCTACACCTTC. This translates into CASSFVGTGYGYTF.

This sequence joins TRBV9 and TRBJ1-5, with 7 bases fitting TRBD1. The J segment lost 6 bases and the V segment lost 0 bases, leaving 3 bases of the junction unmatched. CDR1 SGDLS and CDR2 YYNGEE come from the germline V gene. The CDR3 runs to 14 residues. The CDR3 DNA is TGTGCCAGCAGCGTAGGGGGACAGACTCAGCCCCAGCATTTT. Amino acid sequence: CASSVGGQTQPQHF.

The chain links TRBV27 to TRBJ2-1; possibly TRBD1 or TRBD2 for D (5 bases each). V gave up 7 bases and J gave up 9 bases, with 16 bases separating them. Germline CDR1 reads MNHEY; CDR2 reads SMNVEV (reference sequence). This CDR3 comprises 13 residues. As DNA, the CDR3 is TGTGCCAGCACACCGGGGCCGAAGAGTGAGCAGTTCTTC. Translation gives CASTPGPKSEQFF.

The chain recombines TRBV28 with TRBJ1-5; 7 bases agree with TRBD1. Germline values: CDR1 MDHEN, CDR2 SYDVKM. The junction had 9 bases not matched to a gene; V was cut back by 8 bases and J by 2 bases. CDR3 length: 15 residues. The CDR3 spells CASLGGTAGNQPQHF. The CDR3 DNA reads TGTGCCAGCTTAGGGGGGACAGCTGGCAATCAGCCCCAGCATTTT. Complete variable domain (other parts from reference TRBV28 and TRBJ1-5): DVKVTQSSRYLVKRTGEKVFLECVQDMDHENMFWYRQDPGLGLRLIYFSYDVKMKEKGDIPEGYSVSREKKERFSLILESASTNQTSMYLCASLGGTAGNQPQHFGDGTRLSIL.

The V call is TRBV5-1, the J call TRBJ1-1, with D uncertain. The CDR3 covers 14 residues. Deletions cut 3 bases from V and 4 bases from J, with 13 bases between. Germline V gives CDR1 SGHRS, CDR2 YFSETQ. CDR3 sequence (DNA): TGCGCCAGCAGCTCCGGGGATTTAAGCACTGAAGCTTTCTTT. Its translation is CASSSGDLSTEAFF.

V and J are TRBV5-1 and TRBJ2-3, with TRBD2 matching over 7 bases. The CDR3 has 16 residues. V was clipped by 0 bases and J by 0 bases; unmatched bases: 4. Germline CDR1 and CDR2: SGHRS and YFSETQ. CDR3 in DNA: TGCGCCAGCAGCTTGGCCCCTAGCGGCAGCACAGATACGCAGTATTTT. Translating gives CASSLAPSGSTDTQYF.

The V and J genes are TRBV19 and TRBJ1-1; D not certain. CDR1 is LNHDA and CDR2 is SQIVND in the germline V gene (reference sequence). The CDR3 extends over 10 amino acids. V dropped 5 bases and J dropped 6 bases, with 4 bases sitting between them. The DNA for the CDR3 is TGTGCCAGTAGTGGGGCTGAAGCTTTCTTT. This encodes CASSGAEAFF.

The V and J genes are TRBV5-6 and TRBJ1-1; 10 bases line up with TRBD1. Trimming cost V 3 bases and J 5 bases; bases outside gene matches: 10. CDR1 SGHDT and CDR2 YYEEEE come from the germline V gene. The CDR3 spans 16 residues. The CDR3 region is CASSSRQGARGTEAFF. In DNA, the CDR3 is TGTGCCAGCAGCTCTCGACAGGGGGCTCGGGGGACTGAAGCTTTCTTT.

This rearrangement joins TRBV7-9 to TRBJ1-5; tentative D call: TRBD1 (6 bases). With 4 bases removed from V and 0 bases from J, the gap between germline ends came to 13 bases. Germline CDR1 and CDR2: SEHNR and FQNEAQ (reference sequence). The length of the CDR3 is 16 residues. CDR3 coding DNA: TGTGCCAGCAGCTCACTTAAACAGGGTAGCAATCAGCCCCAGCATTTT. This encodes CASSSLKQGSNQPQHF.

The chain joins TRBV7-8 to TRBJ2-1; TRBD1 matches at 9 bases. This CDR3 spans 16 amino acids. The J segment lost 5 bases and the V segment lost 5 bases, leaving 10 bases of the junction unmatched. Germline CDR1 reads SGHVS; CDR2 reads FQNEAQ. The CDR3 DNA sequence: TGTGCCAGCAGCCCGTGGGACAGGGAGAGGGACAATGAGCAGTTCTTC. Translated: CASSPWDRERDNEQFF.

J is TRBJ1-3 and V is TRBV11-2, with TRBD1 identical over 9 bases. CDR1 and CDR2 from the germline V gene are SGHAT and FQNNGV. J gave up 2 bases and V 5 bases, and 10 bases lay outside the gene matches. The CDR3 contains 17 residues. The CDR3 DNA reads TGTGCCAGCAGCCTCCTCCTACAGGGGGCGACTGGAAACACCATATATTTT. Its translation: CASSLLLQGATGNTIYF.

V and J are TRBV5-4 and TRBJ2-7, with D perhaps TRBD2 (5 bases). Between the trimmed V and J ends, which lost 0 bases and 2 bases, there was a span of 12 bases. Germline assignment: CDR1 SGHNT and CDR2 YYREEE (reference sequence). The CDR3 runs to 15 residues. The CDR3: CASSLAGGLAYEQYF. In DNA, the CDR3 is TGTGCCAGCAGCTTGGCCGGCGGGTTAGCCTACGAGCAGTACTTC. Combining the CDR3 with reference TRBV5-4 and TRBJ2-7 gives the whole variable domain ETGVTQSPTHLIKTRGQQVTLRCSSQSGHNTVSWYQQALGQGPQFIFQYYREEENGRGNFPPRFSGLQFPNYSSELNVNALELDDSALYLCASSLAGGLAYEQYFGPGTRLTVT.